The present TCR beta chain was sequenced within a study of blood T cell repertoires in COVID-19. Study overall: PBMCs, B-cell-depleted T cells, or T cells provided the cDNA or gDNA that made up the material.

In the study's own analysis: The authors estimated nucleated cell counts from reference gene primer amplification. Produced via immunoSEQ multiplex PCR; TCRdb's table is partial and in-frame only. D and trimming come from the DNA, and the V and J calls and clone size come from that table. The data contain roughly 140,000 clones, 80% to 90% of them singletons. Germline CDR1 is WNHNN and CDR2 is SYGVQD (reference sequence). Trimming stripped 6 bases from V and 0 bases from J, with 14 bases between. CDR3 length: 15 amino acids. The chain recombines TRBV10-1 with TRBJ2-5; tentatively, D is TRBD1 (6 bases). The TCR comes from a woman aged 55-70 years with active COVID-19. Sequenced sample: peripheral blood. CDR3 region: CASSDQDSNQETQYF. The CDR3 DNA reads TGCGCCAGCAGCGATCAGGACAGCAACCAAGAGACCCAGTACTTC.